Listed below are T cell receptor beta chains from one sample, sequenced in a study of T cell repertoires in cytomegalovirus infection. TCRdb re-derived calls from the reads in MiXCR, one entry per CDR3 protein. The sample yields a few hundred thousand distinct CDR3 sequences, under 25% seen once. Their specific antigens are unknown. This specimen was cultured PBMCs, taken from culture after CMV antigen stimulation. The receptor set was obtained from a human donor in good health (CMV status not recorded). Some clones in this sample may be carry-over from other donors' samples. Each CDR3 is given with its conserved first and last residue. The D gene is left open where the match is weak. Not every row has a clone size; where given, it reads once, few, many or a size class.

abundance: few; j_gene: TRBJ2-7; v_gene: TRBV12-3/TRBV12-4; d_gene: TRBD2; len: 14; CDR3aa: CASSLRTSGYEQYF; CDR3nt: TGTGCCAGCAGTTTAAGGACTAGCGGTTACGAGCAGTACTTC
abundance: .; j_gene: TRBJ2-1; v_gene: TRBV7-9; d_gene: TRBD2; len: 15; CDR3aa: CASSLGAGVLEEQFF; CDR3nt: TGTGCCAGCAGCTTAGGAGCGGGAGTTTTGGAAGAGCAGTTCTTC
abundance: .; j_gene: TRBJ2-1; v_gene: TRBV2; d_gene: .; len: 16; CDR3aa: CASKPTPGQIPSEQFF; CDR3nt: TGTGCCAGTAAGCCTACCCCGGGACAAATCCCCTCTGAGCAGTTCTTC
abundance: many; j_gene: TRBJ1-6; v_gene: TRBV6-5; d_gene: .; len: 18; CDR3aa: CASRSVLDRSSYNSPLHF; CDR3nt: TGTGCCAGCAGATCGGTCCTCGACAGGAGCTCCTATAATTCACCCCTCCACTTT
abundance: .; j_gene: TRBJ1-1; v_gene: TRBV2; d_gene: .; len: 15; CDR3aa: CASSDGQPTFSEAFF; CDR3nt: TGTGCCAGCAGTGACGGACAGCCGACCTTTTCTGAAGCTTTCTTT
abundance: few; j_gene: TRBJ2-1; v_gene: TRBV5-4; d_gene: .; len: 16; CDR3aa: CASATGGQISYNEQFF; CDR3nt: TGTGCCAGCGCTACAGGAGGACAGATATCCTACAATGAGCAGTTCTTC
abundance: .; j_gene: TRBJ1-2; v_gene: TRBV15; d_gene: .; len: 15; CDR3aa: CATSRPGHQFYGYTF; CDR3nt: TGTGCCACCAGCAGGCCGGGACACCAATTCTATGGCTACACCTTC
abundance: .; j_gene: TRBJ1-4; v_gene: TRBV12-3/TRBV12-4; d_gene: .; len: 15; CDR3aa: CASSPSLAEGEKLFF; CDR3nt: TGTGCCAGCAGTCCCTCTCTGGCCGAGGGCGAAAAACTGTTTTTT
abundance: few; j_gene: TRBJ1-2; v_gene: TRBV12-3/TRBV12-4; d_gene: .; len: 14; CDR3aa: CASSLGGQGYGYTF; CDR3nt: TGTGCCAGCAGTTTAGGAGGCCAGGGCTATGGCTACACCTTC
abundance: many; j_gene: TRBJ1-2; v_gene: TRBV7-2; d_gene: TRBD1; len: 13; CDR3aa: CASAGTGNYGYTF; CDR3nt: TGTGCCAGCGCGGGGACAGGGAACTATGGCTACACCTTC
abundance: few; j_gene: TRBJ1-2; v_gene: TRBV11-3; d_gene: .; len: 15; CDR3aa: CASSSTRTASFGYTF; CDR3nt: TGTGCCAGCAGCTCAACCCGGACGGCTTCGTTCGGCTACACCTTC
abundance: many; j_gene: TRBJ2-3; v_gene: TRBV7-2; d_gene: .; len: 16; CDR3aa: CASSLASGRSTDTQYF; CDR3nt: TGTGCCAGCAGCTTAGCGTCGGGACGCAGCACAGATACGCAGTATTTT
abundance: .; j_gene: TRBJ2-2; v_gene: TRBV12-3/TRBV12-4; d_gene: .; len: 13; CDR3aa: CASSYRVPGELFF; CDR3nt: TGTGCCAGCAGTTACAGGGTCCCCGGGGAGCTGTTTTTT
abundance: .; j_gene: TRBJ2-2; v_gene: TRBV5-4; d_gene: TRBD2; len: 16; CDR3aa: CASSLRLAGGTGELFF; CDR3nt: TGTGCCAGCAGCCTGCGACTAGCGGGAGGGACCGGGGAGCTGTTTTTT
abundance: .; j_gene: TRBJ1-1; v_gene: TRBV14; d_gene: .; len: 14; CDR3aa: CASSQGLSVTEAFF; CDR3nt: TGTGCCAGCAGCCAAGGGTTGTCAGTCACTGAAGCTTTCTTT
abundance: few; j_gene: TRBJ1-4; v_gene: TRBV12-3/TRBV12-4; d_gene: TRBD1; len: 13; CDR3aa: CASSPTGEKRLFF; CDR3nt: TGTGCCAGCAGCCCGACAGGGGAGAAGAGGTTGTTTTTT
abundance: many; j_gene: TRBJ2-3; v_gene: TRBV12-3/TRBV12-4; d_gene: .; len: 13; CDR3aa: CASSFGPTDTQYF; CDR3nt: TGTGCCAGCAGTTTTGGTCCCACAGATACGCAGTATTTT
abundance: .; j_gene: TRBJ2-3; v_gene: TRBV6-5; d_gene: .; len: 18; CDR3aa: CASSYSPHSGTSTDTQYF; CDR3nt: TGTGCCAGCAGTTACTCGCCACACTCCGGGACTAGCACAGATACGCAGTATTTT
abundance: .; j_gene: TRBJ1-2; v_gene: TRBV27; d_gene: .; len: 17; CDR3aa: CASSPVRVTGPNYGYTF; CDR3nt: TGTGCCAGCAGCCCGGTAAGGGTGACAGGACCTAACTATGGCTACACCTTC
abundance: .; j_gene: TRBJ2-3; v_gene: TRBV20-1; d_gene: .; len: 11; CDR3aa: CSASGVDTQYF; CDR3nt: TGCAGTGCTAGTGGGGTGGATACGCAGTATTTT
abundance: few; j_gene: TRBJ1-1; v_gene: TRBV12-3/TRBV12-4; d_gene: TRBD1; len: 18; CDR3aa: CASSLRVRGLAMNTEAFF; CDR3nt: TGTGCCAGCAGTTTGAGGGTCAGGGGGCTCGCAATGAACACTGAAGCTTTCTTT
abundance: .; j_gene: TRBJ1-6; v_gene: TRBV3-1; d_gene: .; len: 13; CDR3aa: CASSASDNSPLHF; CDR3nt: TGTGCCAGCAGCGCGAGTGATAATTCACCCCTCCACTTT
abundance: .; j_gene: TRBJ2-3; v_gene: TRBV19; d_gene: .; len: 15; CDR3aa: CASSRPGATADTQYF; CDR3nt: TGTGCCAGTAGTCGCCCGGGGGCGACCGCAGATACGCAGTATTTT
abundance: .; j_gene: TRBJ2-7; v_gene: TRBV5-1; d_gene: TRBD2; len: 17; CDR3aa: CASSYGTSGTSSYEQYF; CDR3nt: TGCGCCAGCAGCTACGGGACTAGCGGAACTAGCTCCTACGAGCAGTACTTC
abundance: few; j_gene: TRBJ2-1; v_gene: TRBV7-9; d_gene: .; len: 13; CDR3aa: CASSLDGTNEQFF; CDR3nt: TGTGCCAGCAGCCTCGATGGAACCAATGAGCAGTTCTTC
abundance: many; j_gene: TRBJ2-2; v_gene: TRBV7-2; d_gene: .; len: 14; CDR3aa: CASSLDLTTGELFF; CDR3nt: TGTGCCAGCAGCTTAGACCTGACGACCGGGGAGCTGTTTTTT
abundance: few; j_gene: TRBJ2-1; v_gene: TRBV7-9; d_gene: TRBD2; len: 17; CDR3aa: CASSPRSGGGRNNEQFF; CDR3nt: TGTGCCAGCAGCCCCCGGAGCGGGGGGGGGAGGAACAATGAGCAGTTCTTC
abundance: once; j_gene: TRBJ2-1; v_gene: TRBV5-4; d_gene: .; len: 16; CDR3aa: CASSSFRVRGRNEQFF; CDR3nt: TGTGCCAGCAGTTCTTTTCGGGTACGGGGCCGCAATGAGCAGTTCTTC
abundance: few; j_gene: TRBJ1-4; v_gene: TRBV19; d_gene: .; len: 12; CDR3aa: CASSMVKEKLFF; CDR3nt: TGTGCCAGTAGTATGGTCAAGGAAAAACTGTTTTTT
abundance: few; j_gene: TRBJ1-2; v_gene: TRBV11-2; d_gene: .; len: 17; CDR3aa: CASSPLDRGKTNYGYTF; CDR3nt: TGTGCCAGCAGCCCCCTTGATAGGGGGAAAACTAACTATGGCTACACCTTC
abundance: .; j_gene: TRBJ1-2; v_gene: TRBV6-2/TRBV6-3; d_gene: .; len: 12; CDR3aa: CASSQTGNGYTF; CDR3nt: TGTGCCAGCAGTCAAACAGGGAACGGCTACACCTTC
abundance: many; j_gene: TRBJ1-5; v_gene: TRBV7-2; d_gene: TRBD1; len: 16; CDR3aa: CASSPRTGGNEQPQHF; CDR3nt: TGTGCCAGCAGCCCCAGGACAGGGGGCAACGAGCAGCCCCAGCATTTT
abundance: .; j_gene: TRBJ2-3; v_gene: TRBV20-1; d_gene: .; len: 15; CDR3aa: CSARVTSRSTYTQYF; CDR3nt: TGCAGTGCTAGGGTGACTAGTCGCTCTACTTATACGCAGTATTTT
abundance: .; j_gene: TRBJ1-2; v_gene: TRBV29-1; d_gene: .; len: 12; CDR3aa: CSVGTGNYGYTF; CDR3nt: TGCAGCGTTGGTACCGGCAACTATGGCTACACCTTC
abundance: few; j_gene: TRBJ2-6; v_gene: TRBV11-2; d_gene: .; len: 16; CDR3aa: CASSSQAFSGANVLTF; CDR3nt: TGTGCCAGCAGCTCTCAAGCGTTCTCTGGGGCCAACGTCCTGACTTTC
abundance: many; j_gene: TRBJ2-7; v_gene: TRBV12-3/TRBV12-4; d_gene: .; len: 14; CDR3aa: CASRKTEAENEQYF; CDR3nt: TGTGCCAGCAGGAAAACAGAGGCTGAAAACGAGCAGTACTTC
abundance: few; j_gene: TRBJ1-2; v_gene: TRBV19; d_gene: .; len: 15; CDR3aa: CASSISRGSNYGYTF; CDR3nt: TGTGCCAGTAGTATCTCCAGGGGCTCAAACTATGGCTACACCTTC
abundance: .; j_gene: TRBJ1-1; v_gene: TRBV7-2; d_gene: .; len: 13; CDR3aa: CASSLALQGEAFF; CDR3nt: TGTGCCAGCAGCTTGGCGCTGCAGGGTGAAGCTTTCTTT
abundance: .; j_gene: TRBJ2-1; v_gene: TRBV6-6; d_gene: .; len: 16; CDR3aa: CASSFYSLFGDNEQFF; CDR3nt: TGTGCCAGCAGTTTCTATAGTCTATTCGGGGACAATGAGCAGTTCTTC
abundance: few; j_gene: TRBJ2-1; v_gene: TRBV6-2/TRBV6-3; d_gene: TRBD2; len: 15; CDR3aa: CASGRPGLAGNEQFF; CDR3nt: TGTGCCAGCGGCCGGCCGGGACTAGCGGGAAATGAGCAGTTCTTC
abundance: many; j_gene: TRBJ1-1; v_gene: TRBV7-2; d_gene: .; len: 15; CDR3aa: CASSLEGNQNTEAFF; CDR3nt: TGTGCCAGCAGCTTAGAGGGTAATCAGAACACTGAAGCTTTCTTT
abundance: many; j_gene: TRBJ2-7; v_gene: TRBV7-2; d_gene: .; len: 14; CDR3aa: CASSLFRGSYEQYF; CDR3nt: TGTGCCAGCAGCTTATTCCGGGGTTCCTACGAGCAGTACTTC
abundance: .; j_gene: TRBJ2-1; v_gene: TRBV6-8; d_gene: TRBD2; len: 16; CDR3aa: CASNAGGRPSYNEQFF; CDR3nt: TGTGCCAGCAACGCCGGGGGGAGGCCATCCTACAATGAGCAGTTCTTC
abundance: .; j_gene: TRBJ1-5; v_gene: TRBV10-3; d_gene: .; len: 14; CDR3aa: CATQGRMSNQPQHF; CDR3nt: TGTGCCACCCAGGGCAGGATGAGCAATCAGCCCCAGCATTTT
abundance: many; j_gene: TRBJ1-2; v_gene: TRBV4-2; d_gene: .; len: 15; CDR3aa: CASSHAAILEDGYTF; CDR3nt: TGTGCCAGCAGCCACGCCGCGATTCTGGAGGATGGCTACACCTTC
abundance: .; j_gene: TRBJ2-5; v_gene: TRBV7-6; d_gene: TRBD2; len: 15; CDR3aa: CASSLARGRAETQYF; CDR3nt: TGTGCCAGCAGTTTAGCCCGCGGGAGGGCCGAGACCCAGTACTTC
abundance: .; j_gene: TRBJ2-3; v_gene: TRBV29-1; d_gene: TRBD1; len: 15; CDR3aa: CSVGEGTGGLKTQYF; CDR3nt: TGCAGCGTGGGTGAAGGGACAGGGGGACTGAAGACGCAGTATTTT
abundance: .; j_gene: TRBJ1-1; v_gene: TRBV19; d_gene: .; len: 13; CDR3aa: CASSVQRNTEAFF; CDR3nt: TGTGCCAGTAGTGTTCAGAGGAACACTGAAGCTTTCTTT
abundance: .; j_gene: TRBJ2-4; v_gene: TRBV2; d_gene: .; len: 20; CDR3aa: CASSERGVPNVDGAKNIQYF; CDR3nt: TGTGCCAGCAGTGAAAGGGGGGTGCCTAACGTTGACGGAGCCAAAAACATTCAGTACTTC
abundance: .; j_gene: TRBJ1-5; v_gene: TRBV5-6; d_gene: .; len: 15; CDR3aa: CASSLGISTNQPQHF; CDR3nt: TGTGCCAGCAGCTTGGGGATCTCTACGAATCAGCCCCAGCATTTT
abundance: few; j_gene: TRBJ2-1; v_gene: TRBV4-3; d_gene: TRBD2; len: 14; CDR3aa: CASSQAGTSPLRLF; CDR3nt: TGCGCCAGCAGCCAGGCCGGGACTAGCCCGCTACGGCTCTTC
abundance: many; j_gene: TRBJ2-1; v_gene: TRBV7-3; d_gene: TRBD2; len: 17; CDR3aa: CASSLLVRLAGNNEQFF; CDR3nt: TGTGCCAGCAGCTTATTGGTTAGACTAGCGGGAAACAATGAGCAGTTCTTC
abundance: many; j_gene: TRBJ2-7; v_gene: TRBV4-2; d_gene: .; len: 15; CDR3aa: CASSQVSGVVYEQYF; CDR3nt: TGTGCCAGCAGCCAAGTATCGGGGGTGGTCTACGAGCAGTACTTC
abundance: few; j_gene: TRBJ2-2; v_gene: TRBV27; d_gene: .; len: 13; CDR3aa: CASSPIQGLELFF; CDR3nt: TGTGCCAGCAGTCCCATACAGGGTTTGGAGCTGTTTTTT
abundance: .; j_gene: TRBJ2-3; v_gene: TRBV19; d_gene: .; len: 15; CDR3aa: CASSSFLGRGDTQYF; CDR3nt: TGTGCCAGTAGTTCCTTCCTGGGTAGGGGGGATACGCAGTATTTT